The rows below give T cell receptor beta chains drawn from one sample of a study of identical twins. One entry per CDR3 protein results from TCRdb running MiXCR on the 5' RACE reads. The sample consists of about 250,000 distinct CDR3 sequences, 7.5% of them appearing once. The same data also went into a second study, on yellow fever vaccine responses in identical twins.

Specimen: CD8+ T cells sorted from blood. The receptor source for this set is a young woman in good health. The CDR3 runs from the conserved cysteine through the conserved F or W. D genes are given only for firm matches. Clone size, where shown, is once, few, many, or a class for clones that have expanded.

j_call v_call clone_size cdr3_length d_call cdr3_aa cdr3_nt
TRBJ2-1 TRBV6-1 . 15 . CASSEPPGDFGEQFF TGTGCCAGCAGTGAACCGCCAGGGGATTTCGGTGAGCAGTTCTTC
TRBJ2-5 TRBV5-1 few 12 . CASRPGDETQYF TGCGCCAGCAGACCCGGGGATGAGACCCAGTACTTC
TRBJ2-1 TRBV7-9 few 13 TRBD1 CATRGLSYNEQFF TGTGCGACCAGGGGGCTATCCTACAATGAGCAGTTCTTC
TRBJ2-3 TRBV4-2 many 15 . CASSQERRSTDTQYF TGTGCCAGCAGCCAAGAAAGGCGGAGCACAGATACGCAGTATTTT
TRBJ1-1 TRBV9 few 15 . CASSVGWGGKTEAFF TGTGCCAGCAGCGTAGGATGGGGGGGGAAGACTGAAGCTTTCTTT
TRBJ2-1 TRBV5-5 many 14 TRBD1 CASRPDRGQHEQFF TGTGCCAGCAGGCCTGACAGGGGGCAACATGAGCAGTTCTTC
TRBJ2-1 TRBV12-3/TRBV12-4 many 15 TRBD1 CASSQDRGLRNEQFF TGTGCCAGCAGCCAAGACAGGGGTTTAAGAAATGAGCAGTTCTTC
TRBJ1-6 TRBV3-1 . 15 TRBD1 CASSQKGAPDSPLHF TGTGCCAGCAGCCAGAAGGGGGCACCCGATTCACCCCTCCACTTT
TRBJ2-5 TRBV7-9 . 14 TRBD2 CASGFSGGQETQYF TGTGCCAGCGGGTTTAGCGGGGGACAAGAGACCCAGTACTTC
TRBJ2-2 TRBV28 . 19 . CASSRRTPTVGQNTGELFF TGTGCCAGCAGTCGCCGTACCCCTACTGTTGGACAGAATACCGGGGAGCTGTTTTTT
TRBJ2-1 TRBV3-1 many 15 TRBD2 CASSPPAGPYNEQFF TGTGCCAGCAGCCCTCCAGCGGGGCCCTACAATGAGCAGTTCTTC
TRBJ2-5 TRBV24-1 few 18 TRBD2 CATSDRTSGSKAQETQYF TGTGCCACCAGTGATCGGACTAGCGGGAGTAAGGCACAAGAGACCCAGTACTTC
TRBJ2-1 TRBV4-2 many 19 TRBD2 CASSQDPGLAGGPHNEQFF TGTGCCAGCAGCCAAGATCCGGGACTAGCGGGAGGGCCCCACAATGAGCAGTTCTTC
TRBJ1-2 TRBV12-3/TRBV12-4 many 14 . CASSLRTVNYGYTF TGTGCCAGCAGCCTCCGGACGGTTAACTATGGCTACACCTTC
TRBJ2-7 TRBV6-6 few 13 . CASSQDGTYEQYF TGTGCCAGCAGTCAAGACGGAACCTACGAGCAGTACTTC
TRBJ2-1 TRBV5-1 . 15 TRBD2 CASSLGDYTYNEQFF TGCGCCAGCAGCTTAGGGGACTACACCTACAATGAGCAGTTCTTC
TRBJ2-7 TRBV7-3 . 15 . CASSLYLRVPYEQYF TGTGCCAGCAGCTTATACCTCAGGGTCCCCTACGAGCAGTACTTC
TRBJ2-3 TRBV2 many 10 . CASKGDTQYF TGTGCCAGCAAGGGAGATACGCAGTATTTT
TRBJ2-7 TRBV11-2 . 16 TRBD2 CASSNLAGTNPYEQYF TGTGCCAGCAGCAATCTAGCGGGCACTAATCCCTACGAGCAGTACTTC
TRBJ2-2 TRBV28 few 15 TRBD1 CASSLTGVGTGELFF TGTGCCAGCAGTTTAACAGGGGTGGGCACCGGGGAGCTGTTTTTT
TRBJ2-3 TRBV7-3 . 16 TRBD2 CASSLRSSGRLDTQYF TGTGCCAGCAGCTTAAGGTCTAGCGGGAGGCTAGATACGCAGTATTTT
TRBJ1-6 TRBV27 . 14 TRBD1 CASSLRGPNSPLHF TGTGCCAGCAGTTTGAGGGGGCCTAATTCACCCCTCCACTTT
TRBJ1-1 TRBV27 many 15 . CASSTTGMGNTEAFF TGTGCCAGCAGTACAACAGGTATGGGGAACACTGAAGCTTTCTTT
TRBJ2-3 TRBV28 many 17 TRBD2 CASSPIPSGAPTDTQYF TGTGCCAGCAGTCCGATTCCTAGCGGGGCCCCAACAGATACGCAGTATTTT
TRBJ1-1 TRBV5-1 many 16 . CASSSPGNLLNTEAFF TGCGCCAGCAGTTCTCCGGGGAACCTATTGAACACTGAAGCTTTCTTT
TRBJ2-1 TRBV6-1 few 15 TRBD2 CASAQGGGLNNEQFF TGTGCCAGTGCCCAAGGCGGGGGACTAAACAATGAGCAGTTCTTC
TRBJ2-1 TRBV15 few 13 TRBD2 CATGKAGAGEQFF TGTGCCACCGGTAAAGCGGGAGCGGGTGAGCAGTTCTTC
TRBJ2-5 TRBV28 few 16 . CASSLIFGQNQETQYF TGTGCCAGCAGTTTAATTTTTGGACAGAACCAAGAGACCCAGTACTTC
TRBJ2-1 TRBV28 few 13 . CASSFVWGNEQFF TGTGCCAGCAGTTTTGTCTGGGGCAATGAGCAGTTCTTC
TRBJ2-7 TRBV9 . 14 . CASSLGGDRYEQYF TGTGCCAGCAGCTTAGGGGGGGACCGCTACGAGCAGTACTTC
TRBJ1-2 TRBV5-5 medium-sized 14 . CASSPDSGGYGYTF TGTGCCAGCAGCCCCGACAGTGGGGGTTATGGCTACACCTTC
TRBJ1-3 TRBV4-2 few 16 . CASSQDPGLSGNTIYF TGTGCCAGCAGCCAAGATCCAGGCCTCTCTGGAAACACCATATATTTT
TRBJ2-1 TRBV20-1 few 18 . CSARSGDPVPLSYNEQFF TGCAGTGCTAGATCCGGGGACCCGGTCCCCCTCTCCTACAATGAGCAGTTCTTC
TRBJ2-1 TRBV6-5 few 11 . CASVLGNEQFF TGTGCCAGCGTTCTGGGCAATGAGCAGTTCTTC
TRBJ2-2 TRBV12-3/TRBV12-4 . 16 TRBD2 CASSLRLAGASGELFF TGTGCCAGCAGTTTAAGACTAGCGGGAGCGAGCGGGGAGCTGTTTTTT
TRBJ2-4 TRBV2 many 17 . CASSPKGLALAKNIQYF TGTGCCAGCAGTCCGAAAGGGCTAGCGTTAGCCAAAAACATTCAGTACTTC
TRBJ2-1 TRBV6-1 . 15 TRBD2 CASRSGTSLYNEQFF TGTGCCAGCAGATCCGGGACTAGCTTGTACAATGAGCAGTTCTTC
TRBJ1-4 TRBV27 . 13 . CASSLFRGELLFF TGTGCCAGCAGTTTATTTAGAGGGGAGTTGCTGTTTTTT
TRBJ2-7 TRBV27 few 14 . CASSLSFRAYEQYF TGTGCCAGCAGTTTATCGTTCAGGGCCTACGAGCAGTACTTC
TRBJ1-2 TRBV7-9 many 17 . CASSSTMDSLRGYGYTF TGTGCCAGCAGCTCGACGATGGACAGCCTCCGCGGCTATGGCTACACCTTC
TRBJ2-1 TRBV7-9 few 17 TRBD1 CASSYSGTDIAYNEQFF TGTGCCAGCAGCTATTCCGGGACAGATATCGCCTACAATGAGCAGTTCTTC
TRBJ2-7 TRBV6-2/TRBV6-3 few 13 . CASTRTAPSEQYF TGTGCCAGCACTAGGACAGCCCCATCCGAGCAGTACTTC
TRBJ2-1 TRBV7-9 few 12 TRBD2 CGAGGPYNEQFF TGTGGGGCGGGGGGACCCTACAATGAGCAGTTCTTC
TRBJ2-2 TRBV4-1 many 15 . CASSQETGLAGELFF TGCGCCAGCAGCCAAGAGACTGGTTTGGCGGGGGAGCTGTTTTTT
TRBJ2-3 TRBV12-3/TRBV12-4 . 15 TRBD2 CASSFWGRATDTQYF TGTGCCAGCAGTTTTTGGGGGAGGGCCACAGATACGCAGTATTTT
TRBJ2-1 TRBV20-1 few 12 . CSASEADNEQFF TGCAGTGCTAGCGAAGCGGACAATGAGCAGTTCTTC
TRBJ2-2 TRBV29-1 . 15 TRBD2 CSEAGTSFSSGELFF TGCAGCGAAGCCGGGACTAGTTTTTCCTCCGGGGAGCTGTTTTTT
TRBJ2-3 TRBV6-1 . 13 . CASIGGSTDTQYF TGTGCCAGCATTGGTGGGAGCACAGATACGCAGTATTTT
TRBJ2-6 TRBV7-8 few 18 . CASSLGQGVRSGANVLTF TGTGCCAGCAGCTTAGGGCAGGGAGTACGATCTGGGGCCAACGTCCTGACTTTC
TRBJ2-5 TRBV7-9 . 15 TRBD2 CASSLTSGNEETQYF TGTGCCAGCAGCCTGACTAGCGGGAACGAAGAGACCCAGTACTTC
TRBJ2-2 TRBV19 . 13 . CASRNSTTGELFF TGTGCCAGTAGAAACAGTACCACCGGGGAGCTGTTTTTT
TRBJ2-1 TRBV5-1 few 17 TRBD2 CASSAGTSGSMTNEQFF TGCGCCAGCAGCGCGGGGACTAGCGGGAGTATGACCAATGAGCAGTTCTTC
TRBJ2-7 TRBV12-3/TRBV12-4 many 15 TRBD1 CASSSRTGHSYEQYF TGTGCCAGCAGTTCCCGGACAGGACACTCCTACGAGCAGTACTTC
TRBJ2-4 TRBV19 few 12 . CASISSQNIQYF TGTGCCAGTATTTCTTCCCAAAACATTCAGTACTTC